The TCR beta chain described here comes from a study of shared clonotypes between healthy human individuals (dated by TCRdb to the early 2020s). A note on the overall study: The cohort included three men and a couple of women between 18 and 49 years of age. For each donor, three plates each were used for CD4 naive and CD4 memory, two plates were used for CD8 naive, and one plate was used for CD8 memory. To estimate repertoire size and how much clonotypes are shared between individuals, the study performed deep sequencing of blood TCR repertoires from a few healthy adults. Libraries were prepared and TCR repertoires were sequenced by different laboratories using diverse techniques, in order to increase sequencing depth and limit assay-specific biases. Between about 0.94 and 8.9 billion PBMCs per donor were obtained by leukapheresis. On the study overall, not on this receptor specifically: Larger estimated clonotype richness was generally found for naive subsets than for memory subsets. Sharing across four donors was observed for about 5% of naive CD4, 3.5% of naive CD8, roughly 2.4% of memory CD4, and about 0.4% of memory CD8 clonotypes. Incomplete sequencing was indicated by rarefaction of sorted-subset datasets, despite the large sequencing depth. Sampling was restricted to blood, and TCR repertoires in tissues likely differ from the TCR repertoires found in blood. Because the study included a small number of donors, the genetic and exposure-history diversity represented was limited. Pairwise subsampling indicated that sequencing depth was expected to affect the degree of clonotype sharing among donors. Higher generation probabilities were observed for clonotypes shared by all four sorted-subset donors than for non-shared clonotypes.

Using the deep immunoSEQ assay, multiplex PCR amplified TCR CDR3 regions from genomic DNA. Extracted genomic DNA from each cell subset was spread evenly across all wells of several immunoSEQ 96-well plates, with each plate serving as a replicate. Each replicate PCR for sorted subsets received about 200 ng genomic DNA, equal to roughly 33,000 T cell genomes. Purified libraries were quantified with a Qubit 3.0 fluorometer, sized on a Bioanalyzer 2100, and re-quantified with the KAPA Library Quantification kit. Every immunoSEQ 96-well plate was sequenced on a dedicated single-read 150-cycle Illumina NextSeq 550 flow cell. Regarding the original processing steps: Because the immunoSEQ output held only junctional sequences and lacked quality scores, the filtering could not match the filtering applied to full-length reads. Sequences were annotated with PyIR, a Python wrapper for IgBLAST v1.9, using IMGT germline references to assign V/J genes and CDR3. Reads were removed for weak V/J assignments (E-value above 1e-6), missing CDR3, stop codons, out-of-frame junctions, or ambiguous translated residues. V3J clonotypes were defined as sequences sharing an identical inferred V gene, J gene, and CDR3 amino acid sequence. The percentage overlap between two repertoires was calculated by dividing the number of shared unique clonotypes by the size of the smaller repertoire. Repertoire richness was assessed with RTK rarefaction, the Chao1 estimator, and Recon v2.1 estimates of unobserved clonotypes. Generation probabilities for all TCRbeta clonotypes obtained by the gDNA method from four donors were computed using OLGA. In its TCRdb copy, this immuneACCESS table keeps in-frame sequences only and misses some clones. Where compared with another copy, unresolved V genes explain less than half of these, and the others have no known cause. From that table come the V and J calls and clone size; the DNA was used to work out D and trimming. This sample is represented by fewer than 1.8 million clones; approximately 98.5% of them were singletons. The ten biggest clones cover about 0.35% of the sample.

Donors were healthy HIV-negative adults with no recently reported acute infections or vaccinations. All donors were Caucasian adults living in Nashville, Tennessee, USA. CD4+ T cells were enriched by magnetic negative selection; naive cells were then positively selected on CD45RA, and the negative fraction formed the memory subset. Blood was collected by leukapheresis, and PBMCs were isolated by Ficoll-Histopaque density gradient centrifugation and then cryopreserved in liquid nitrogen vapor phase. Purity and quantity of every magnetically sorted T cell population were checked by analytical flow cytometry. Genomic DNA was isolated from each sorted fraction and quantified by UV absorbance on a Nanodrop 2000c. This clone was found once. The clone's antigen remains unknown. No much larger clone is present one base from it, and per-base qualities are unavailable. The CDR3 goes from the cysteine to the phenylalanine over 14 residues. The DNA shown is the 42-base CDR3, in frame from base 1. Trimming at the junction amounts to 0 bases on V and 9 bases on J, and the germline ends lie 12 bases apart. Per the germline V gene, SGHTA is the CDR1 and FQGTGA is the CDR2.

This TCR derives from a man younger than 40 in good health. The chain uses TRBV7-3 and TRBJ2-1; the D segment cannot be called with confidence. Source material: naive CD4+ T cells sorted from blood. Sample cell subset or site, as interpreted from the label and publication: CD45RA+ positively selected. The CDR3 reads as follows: CASSLTVTASEQFF. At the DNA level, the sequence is TGTGCCAGCAGCTTAACGGTAACCGCTAGTGAGCAGTTCTTC.